This T cell receptor beta chain appears in the sequencing data of a study of cytomegalovirus exposure and HLA in healthy donors. Study-level information: The 100 million to 120 million unique TCR beta sequences, from about 179 million T cells, were found by an earlier analysis. Whole-study results and caveats: Reports described diagnosis of cytomegalovirus status by the classifier as highly specific and sensitive. As confirmed in vitro, three CMV-associated chains were specific for CMV antigens. Researchers reported in a later analysis that a missense DCLRE1C variant was tied to TCR beta V- and J-gene trimming.

The PCR had 60 Vbeta and 13 Jbeta primers. This table comes from immunoSEQ multiplex PCR, and its TCRdb copy is limited to in-frame clones, with some not included. The table includes 90,000 to 120,000 clones, about 80% detected once. To note about this clone: Its antigen is currently unknown.

Germline CDR1 MNHNS, CDR2 SASEGT. Deletions cut 7 bases from V and 0 bases from J, with 9 bases between. The CDR3 totals 13 residues. Sequenced: PBMCs. The TCR sequence derives from a man aged 25-45 years in good health and CMV-seropositive. The rearrangement uses TRBV6-1 and TRBJ1-2; tentative D call: TRBD1 (5 bases). CDR3 region: CASIGAPNYGYTF. The CDR3 DNA reads as TGTGCCAGCATAGGGGCACCTAACTATGGCTACACCTTC.